This TCR beta chain was identified during a study of T cell responses to AZD1222 COVID-19 vaccine. The study's findings and limits: The study found Spike-specific TCR breadth and depth rose after two AZD1222 doses.

The V segment lost 4 bases and the J segment 11 bases; nucleotides outside the gene matches: 4. Looked up from germline, CDR1 is SQVTM and CDR2 is ANQGSEA. The CDR3 length is 11 residues. Turning to this clone: Its target is unknown.

Repertoires were generated with immunoSEQ multiplex PCR, while TCRdb's copy carries only in-frame clones and drops some. Here the sample spans roughly 80,000 clones, about 90% being singletons. This receptor was taken from an adult in good health. The chain has TRBV29-1 and TRBJ2-1, with TRBD2 matching 8 bases. This material consisted of peripheral blood, taken on day 0 of MenACWY control vaccination. CDR3: CSVGLAGKQFF. Here the CDR3 DNA reads TGCAGCGTTGGTCTAGCGGGTAAGCAGTTCTTC.